These 32 T cell receptor beta chains were all obtained from the same sample, sequenced in a study of blood T cell repertoires in COVID-19. Assay: immunoSEQ multiplex PCR; the TCRdb copy retains only in-frame clones and omits some. The table records 380,000 or so clones, approximately 87% of them present only once. Source material: PBMCs or T cells enriched from blood (not recorded which). Receptors originate from a young man who had recovered from COVID-19.

The V gene is TRBV6-5, the J gene TRBJ1-5, with 10 nucleotides matching TRBD1. Germline assignment: CDR1 MNHEY and CDR2 SVGAGI. With 2 bases clipped from V and 1 base from J, the junction kept 2 bases outside the gene matches. The CDR3 covers 16 residues. The DNA of the CDR3 is TGTGCCAGCAGTTACGCGGGACAGGGGAGCAATCAGCCCCAGCATTTT. Residues: CASSYAGQGSNQPQHF.

The chain couples TRBV6-1 to TRBJ2-5, with D possibly being TRBD1 (5 bases). CDR1 and CDR2 from the germline V gene are MNHNS and SASEGT. The CDR3 has 14 residues. V was trimmed by 3 bases and J by 7 bases, leaving 15 bases between them. For the CDR3, the DNA is TGTGCCAGCAGTGAGGAACAGGCCTCAAGGACCCAGTACTTC. Its translation is CASSEEQASRTQYF.

For this clone: An end of the junction differs from the germline gene, which may be a read error. This chain uses TRBV5-1 with TRBJ2-7; D is perhaps TRBD1 (5 bases). The germline V gene has CDR1 SGHRS and CDR2 YFSETQ. CDR3 length equals 16 residues. CDR3 sequence (DNA): TGCGCCAGCAGCTCGGTAAGACAGTTCCCCTCCTACAAGCAGTACTTC. The encoded protein is CASSSVRQFPSYKQYF. Filled out from reference TRBV5-1 and TRBJ2-7, the complete variable domain reads KAGVTQTPRYLIKTRGQQVTLSCSPISGHRSVSWYQQTPGQGLQFLFEYFSETQRNKGNFPGRFSGRQFSNSRSEMNVSTLELGDSALYLCASSSVRQFPSYKQYFGPGTRLTVT.

This clone was recorded at least ten times. The genes are TRBV6-1 and TRBJ2-3, with TRBD2 matching 7 bases. The V segment lost 0 bases and the J segment 1 base; nucleotides outside the gene matches: 7. The CDR3 covers 17 residues. Germline CDR1 and CDR2: MNHNS and SASEGT. Here the CDR3 DNA reads TGTGCCAGCAGTGAAGCGGTGGGCGGGGGAGGCACAGATACGCAGTATTTT. It is translated as CASSEAVGGGGTDTQYF.

The CDR3 nucleotides read TGTGCCAGCAGCGTAAATCCTATAAACACTGAAGCTTTCTTT. It is translated as CASSVNPINTEAFF. This chain joins TRBV9 and TRBJ1-1, with D unresolved. V was pared by 1 base and J by 2 bases, with 9 bases between. Germline values: CDR1 SGDLS, CDR2 YYNGEE. The CDR3 has 14 amino acids. Based on the CDR3 plus reference TRBV9 and TRBJ1-1, the full variable domain is DSGVTQTPKHLITATGQRVTLRCSPRSGDLSVYWYQQSLDQGLQFLIQYYNGEERAKGNILERFSAQQFPDLHSELNLSSLELGDSALYFCASSVNPINTEAFFGQGTRLTVV.

The rearrangement uses TRBV29-1 and TRBJ1-2; D possibly corresponds to TRBD1 (5 bases). The V and J ends lost 3 bases and 7 bases respectively, with 9 bases between them. CDR1 and CDR2 (germline): SQVTM, ANQGSEA. This CDR3 has 11 amino acids. The chain's CDR3 is CSVDWGGGYTF. The CDR3 DNA reads as TGCAGCGTTGATTGGGGGGGTGGCTACACCTTC.

This clone was observed a few times. This chain connects TRBV6-1 to TRBJ2-7; D is perhaps TRBD1 (6 bases). The CDR3 covers 15 residues. From germline, CDR1 is MNHNS and CDR2 SASEGT. V gave up 1 base and J gave up 3 bases, with 13 bases separating them. The chain's CDR3 is CASSEERGYGYEQYF. In nucleotides, the CDR3 is TGTGCCAGCAGTGAAGAGAGGGGGTACGGCTACGAGCAGTACTTC.

V is TRBV7-2 and J is TRBJ2-7; tentative D call: TRBD2 (6 bases). Germline V CDR1 and CDR2: SGHTA, FQGNSA. V was trimmed by 2 bases and J by 4 bases, leaving 15 bases between them. CDR3 length: 15 residues. The CDR3 nucleotides are TGTGCCAGCAGCTTACAGACCGGGACTTTATACGAGCAGTACTTC. Translated, it gives CASSLQTGTLYEQYF.

V gene TRBV12-5 combines with J gene TRBJ1-4; 10 bases line up with TRBD1. Germline loops: CDR1 LGHNT, CDR2 FRNRAP. The trim removed 1 base at V and 8 bases at J, leaving 7 bases unmatched. CDR3 length: 16 residues. CDR3 region: CASGLGSTGGAEKLFF. The CDR3 bases are TGTGCTAGTGGTTTGGGGTCGACAGGGGGCGCGGAAAAACTGTTTTTT.

The rearrangement uses TRBV28 and TRBJ2-7, with unresolved D. The CDR3 length is 13 residues. Germline CDR1 and CDR2: MDHEN and SYDVKM. V was cut by 1 base and J by 2 bases, with 6 bases left in between. The CDR3 bases are TGTGCCAGCAGTTTATCGTCTGCCTACGAGCAGTACTTC. Protein sequence: CASSLSSAYEQYF.

The chain carries TRBV5-8 and TRBJ1-1; 9 nucleotides agree with TRBD1. The V gene's germline CDR1 is SGHTS and CDR2 YDEGEE. V shed 0 bases and J 1 base; nucleotides not matched to a gene: 13. The CDR3 contains 19 residues. CDR3 loop: CASSLGPPRQGGENTEAFF. The CDR3 bases are TGTGCCAGCAGCTTGGGTCCCCCCCGACAGGGGGGAGAGAACACTGAAGCTTTCTTT.

The chain uses TRBV6-5 and TRBJ2-7, with 7 nucleotides matching TRBD1. V lost 5 bases, J lost 2 bases, and 3 bases stayed unmatched. Germline V lookup: CDR1 MNHEY, CDR2 SVGAGI. The CDR3 has 13 amino acids. This chain's CDR3 is CASSRTGAYEQYF. Written as DNA, the CDR3 is TGTGCCAGCAGTCGCACAGGGGCCTACGAGCAGTACTTC.

The V call is TRBV9, the J call TRBJ2-7, with 7 bases identical to TRBD1. The CDR3 runs 14 residues. J gave up 0 bases and V 2 bases, and 2 bases lay outside the gene matches. Germline-derived CDR1 and CDR2 are SGDLS and YYNGEE. The CDR3 is CASSVRDSSYEQYF. The CDR3 coding sequence is TGTGCCAGCAGCGTCCGGGACAGCTCCTACGAGCAGTACTTC.

This clone has a single count. The gene calls are TRBV12-3 or TRBV12-4 and TRBJ1-2; D may be TRBD1 (6 bases). The CDR3 spans 13 residues. Trimming removed 6 bases from V and 4 bases from J, with 12 bases in between. CDR3 loop: CASRDSNFYGYTF. For the CDR3, the DNA is TGTGCCAGCAGGGACAGCAATTTCTATGGCTACACCTTC.

Here the CDR3 DNA reads TGCAGCGTTAGTTCGGGGGATGGCTACACCTTC. This gives the protein CSVSSGDGYTF. This chain uses TRBV29-1 with TRBJ1-2; weak D call: TRBD1 (5 bases). V lost 5 bases to trimming and J lost 6 bases, with 10 bases between them. Germline V gene sequence: CDR1 SQVTM, CDR2 ANQGSEA. CDR3 size: 11 residues.

There are many counts of this clone. The identical CDR3 is also encoded by other nucleotide sequences in the sample. The genes are TRBV5-1 and TRBJ2-5; D possibly corresponds to TRBD2 (5 bases). The CDR3 is 13 residues long. From germline, CDR1 is SGHRS and CDR2 YFSETQ. Trimming took off 3 bases at V and 5 bases at J, with 11 bases between the two ends. The CDR3 is CASSSLEVETQYF. The CDR3 bases are TGCGCCAGCAGCTCCCTGGAGGTGGAGACCCAGTACTTC.

This chain joins TRBV4-3 and TRBJ2-3; 10 bases match TRBD2. Trimming at V came to 2 bases and at J to 6 bases, leaving 17 bases not matched to a gene. The germline V gene has CDR1 LGHNA and CDR2 YSLEER. There are 19 residues in the CDR3. This CDR3 reads CASSQRASGGAMMRDTQYF. Written as DNA, the CDR3 is TGCGCCAGCAGCCAAAGGGCCAGCGGGGGGGCCATGATGAGGGATACGCAGTATTTT.

The V call is TRBV3-1 (or the pseudogene TRBV3-2), the J call TRBJ2-1; unclear D gene. Looked up from germline, CDR1 is LGHDT and CDR2 is YNNKEL (reference sequence). The CDR3 consists of 15 residues. The ends were cut back, 1 base at V and 2 bases at J, with 9 bases in the middle. CDR3 region: CASSQAVSPYNEQFF. CDR3 coding DNA: TGTGCCAGCAGCCAAGCGGTTTCACCCTACAATGAGCAGTTCTTC.

The rearrangement uses TRBV12-3 or TRBV12-4 and TRBJ1-2; tentatively, D is TRBD1 (6 bases). V was cut by 6 bases and J by 4 bases, with 12 bases left in between. This CDR3 has 13 amino acids. The DNA for the CDR3 is TGTGCCAGCAGCTCAACAGGGACCTATGGCTACACCTTC. This encodes CASSSTGTYGYTF.

The V and J genes are TRBV5-4 and TRBJ2-1; 11 positions agree with TRBD2. Germline V gene sequence: CDR1 SGHNT, CDR2 YYREEE (reference sequence). The CDR3 runs to 16 residues. The V segment lost 0 bases and the J segment 6 bases; nucleotides outside the gene matches: 5. DNA for the CDR3: TGTGCCAGCAGCTTGGTAGCGGGGGGGCCGGGCAATGAGCAGTTCTTC. Its translation is CASSLVAGGPGNEQFF. Based on the CDR3 plus reference TRBV5-4 and TRBJ2-1, the full variable domain is ETGVTQSPTHLIKTRGQQVTLRCSSQSGHNTVSWYQQALGQGPQFIFQYYREEENGRGNFPPRFSGLQFPNYSSELNVNALELDDSALYLCASSLVAGGPGNEQFFGPGTRLTVL.

This clone was seen a single time. The chain combines TRBV6-1 with TRBJ2-5, with D uncertain. The length of the CDR3 is 14 residues. Germline CDR1 reads MNHNS; CDR2 reads SASEGT. V shed 2 bases and J shed 3 bases, with 10 bases lying between them. DNA of the CDR3: TGTGCCAGCAGTGAACTTGGGCAGGAAGAGACCCAGTACTTC. Translated: CASSELGQEETQYF.

This clone appeared once. The chain is built from TRBV18 and TRBJ2-5; no clear D. Germline V gene data show CDR1 as KGHSH and CDR2 as LQKENI. The germline V and J ends were trimmed by 4 bases and 5 bases, with 11 bases remaining between them. The CDR3 has 13 amino acids. CDR3 residues: CASSLTRIETQYF. CDR3 in DNA: TGTGCCAGCTCACTGACACGTATCGAGACCCAGTACTTC. The variable domain in full, completed from reference TRBV18 and TRBJ2-5, reads NAGVMQNPRHLVRRRGQEARLRCSPMKGHSHVYWYRQLPEEGLKFMVYLQKENIIDESGMPKERFSAEFPKEGPSILRIQQVVRGDSAAYFCASSLTRIETQYFGPGTRLLVL.

The chain uses TRBV28 and TRBJ1-5, with 12 nucleotides matching TRBD1. The CDR3 is 15 residues long. V lost 6 bases, J lost 6 bases, and 6 bases stayed unmatched. Germline loops: CDR1 MDHEN, CDR2 SYDVKM. The CDR3 region has the DNA TGTGCCAGCAGAACGGGACAGGGGGCCGGTCAGCCCCAGCATTTT. Amino acids: CASRTGQGAGQPQHF.

The chain employs TRBV5-5 and TRBJ2-3; D uncertain. CDR3 length equals 16 residues. Germline V gives CDR1 SGHKS, CDR2 YYEKEE (reference sequence). Trimming removed 5 bases at V and 2 bases at J, with 18 bases between. CDR3 coding DNA: TGTGCCAGCAGGGAGAGACGTCAAACACCCACAGATACGCAGTATTTT. This codes for CASRERRQTPTDTQYF.

This chain links TRBV5-5 with TRBJ2-2, with a possible D match to TRBD2 (5 bases). The germline gives CDR1 SGHKS, CDR2 YYEKEE (reference sequence). This CDR3 has 14 amino acids. The V gene lost 6 bases and the J gene lost 4 bases, with 13 bases spanning the gap. The DNA for the CDR3 is TGTGCCAGCACCTCATGGACTTTCACCGGGGAGCTGTTTTTT. This gives the protein CASTSWTFTGELFF.

The rearrangement joins TRBV12-3 or TRBV12-4 to TRBJ1-2; D is unclear. The CDR3 contains 12 residues. Trimming removed 8 bases at V and 8 bases at J, with 15 bases between. The CDR3 loop is CASSWPGSGYTF. In DNA form, the CDR3 reads TGTGCCAGCTCCTGGCCTGGCTCGGGCTACACCTTC.

This sequence joins TRBV7-2 and TRBJ2-1; D possibly corresponds to TRBD1 (5 bases). V gave up 0 bases and J gave up 7 bases, with 7 bases separating them. The CDR3 is made up of 13 amino acids. In germline, CDR1 is SGHTA, CDR2 FQGNSA. CDR3 bases: TGTGCCAGCAGCTTAGCCAGGGTAAATGAGCAGTTCTTC. Amino acids: CASSLARVNEQFF. The full variable domain, completed using reference TRBV7-2 and TRBJ2-1, is GAGVSQSPSNKVTEKGKDVELRCDPISGHTALYWYRQSLGQGLEFLIYFQGNSAPDKSGLPSDRFSAERTGGSVSTLTIQRTQQEDSAVYLCASSLARVNEQFFGPGTRLTVL.

This clone was recorded only once. The rearrangement joins TRBV25-1 to TRBJ2-3, with D hard to call. This CDR3 comprises 12 residues. Between the trimmed V and J ends, which lost 3 bases and 6 bases, there was a span of 7 bases. Per the germline V gene, CDR1 is MGHDK and CDR2 is SYGVNS. The CDR3 bases are TGTGCCAGCAGTGACCTCGGGGATACGCAGTATTTT. This encodes CASSDLGDTQYF.

The chain combines TRBV27 with TRBJ1-2; 9 nucleotides align to TRBD1. The trim removed 5 bases at V and 3 bases at J, leaving 10 bases unmatched. Germline CDR1 is MNHEY and CDR2 is SMNVEV (reference sequence). This CDR3 is built from 16 residues. CDR3 in DNA: TGTGCCAGCAGTACACGCCGGGACAGGGCGGACTATGGCTACACCTTC. Protein product: CASSTRRDRADYGYTF.

This CDR3 is CASSREQGGNSPLHF. As DNA, the CDR3 is TGCGCCAGCAGCAGGGAACAGGGGGGTAATTCACCCCTCCACTTT. This chain uses TRBV5-1 with TRBJ1-6; 8 bases match TRBD1. V lost 4 bases and J lost 6; bases outside the gene matches: 6. The CDR3 is 15 amino acids. Per the germline V gene, CDR1 is SGHRS and CDR2 is YFSETQ.

The chain uses TRBV10-2 and TRBJ2-2; TRBD2 agrees at 12 bases. With 3 bases clipped from V and 5 bases from J, the junction kept 10 bases outside the gene matches. Germline V CDR1 and CDR2: WSHSY, SAAADI. The CDR3 length is 18 residues. Here the CDR3 reads CASSDPWTSGVETGELFF. The CDR3 coding sequence is TGCGCCAGCAGTGATCCGTGGACTAGCGGGGTCGAAACCGGGGAGCTGTTTTTT.

The chain couples TRBV5-5 to TRBJ1-1, with D perhaps matching TRBD1 (5 bases). The CDR3 covers 13 residues. Germline loops: CDR1 SGHKS, CDR2 YYEKEE (reference sequence). The V end lost 4 bases, the J end lost 2 bases, and 9 bases lay between the germline ends. The CDR3 region has the DNA TGTGCCAGCAGCCCAGGGCCAAACACTGAAGCTTTCTTT. This gives the protein CASSPGPNTEAFF.